The rows below give T cell receptor beta chains drawn from one sample of a study of lymphopenia after photon versus proton radiotherapy. Assay: immunoSEQ multiplex PCR; the TCRdb copy retains only in-frame clones and omits some. The sample has approximately 21,000 clones, about 85% seen once. The specimen comprised peripheral blood, sampled from a patient treated with photon-based radiotherapy. The receptors were sampled from a man between 60 and 70 years old with pancreatic cancer. Both conserved end residues are part of each CDR3. The D gene is left open where the match is weak. Some rows have no size entry. The others give once, few or many, or a class for an expanded clone.

>TRBJ1-2|TRBV13|NA|TRBD1
CASSLVGRGDYGYTF
TGTGCCAGCAGCTTAGTCGGCAGGGGGGACTATGGCTACACCTTC
>TRBJ1-1|TRBV6-5|NA|NA
CASSYSPYMNTEAFF
TGTGCCAGCAGTTACTCGCCATACATGAACACTGAAGCTTTCTTT
>TRBJ1-2|TRBV29-1|NA|NA
CSVGDHNYGYTF
TGCAGCGTTGGAGATCACAACTATGGCTACACCTTC
>TRBJ1-6|TRBV7-7|NA|NA
CASSLAEGSPLHF
TGTGCTAGCAGCTTAGCGGAGGGTTCACCCCTCCACTTT
>TRBJ1-5|TRBV30|NA|NA
CALSSGWRQPQHF
TGTGCCTTGAGTTCAGGGTGGCGGCAGCCCCAGCATTTT
>TRBJ2-7|TRBV6-6|NA|NA
CASSYWGEQYF
TGTGCCAGCAGTTATTGGGGCGAGCAGTACTTC
>TRBJ1-4|TRBV2|once|TRBD1
CASKGTGVEKLFF
TGTGCCAGCAAGGGGACAGGGGTAGAAAAACTGTTTTTT
>TRBJ2-7|TRBV5-1|NA|TRBD1
CASSPRQGAYEQYF
TGCGCCAGCAGCCCTAGACAGGGGGCCTACGAGCAGTACTTC
>TRBJ1-5|TRBV4-2|NA|NA
CASSQVVGSNQPQHF
TGTGCCAGCAGCCAAGTCGTCGGTAGCAATCAGCCCCAGCATTTT
>TRBJ1-4|TRBV7-9|NA|NA
CASSSKLNAATNEKLFF
TGTGCCAGCAGCTCGAAACTGAATGCCGCAACTAATGAAAAACTGTTTTTT
>TRBJ1-4|TRBV7-2|once|NA
CASSLAGQGNEKLFF
TGTGCCAGCAGCTTAGCTGGGCAGGGTAATGAAAAACTGTTTTTT
>TRBJ2-6|TRBV12-5|NA|NA
CASGEGFVGANVLTF
TGTGCTAGTGGTGAGGGGTTTGTTGGGGCCAACGTCCTGACTTTC
>TRBJ2-2|TRBV4-3|once|TRBD2
CASSPRGRGNTGELFF
TGCGCCAGCAGCCCCCGGGGGAGGGGGAACACCGGGGAGCTGTTTTTT
>TRBJ2-7|TRBV18|NA|TRBD1
CASSPGTGGGEQYF
TGTGCCAGCTCACCAGGGACAGGGGGCGGCGAGCAGTACTTC
>TRBJ1-6|TRBV7-2|few|NA
CASSTRTAPLHF
TGTGCCAGCAGCACGCGGACGGCTCCCCTCCACTTT
>TRBJ2-4|TRBV5-6|NA|NA
CASSPWGAKNIQYF
TGTGCCAGCAGCCCCTGGGGGGCCAAAAACATTCAGTACTTC
>TRBJ2-7|TRBV5-1|NA|NA
CASSYGSSYEQYF
TGCGCCAGCAGCTACGGGAGCTCCTACGAGCAGTACTTC
>TRBJ2-3|TRBV7-2|NA|NA
CASSLDAMGGTDTQYF
TGTGCCAGCAGCTTAGACGCGATGGGGGGCACAGATACGCAGTATTTT
>TRBJ1-5|TRBV18|once|NA
CASSLQGAGDQPQHF
TGTGCCAGCTCGCTACAGGGTGCGGGGGATCAGCCCCAGCATTTT
>TRBJ2-2|TRBV19|NA|NA
CASSISPGTNAGELFF
TGTGCCAGTAGTATCTCGCCAGGTACGAATGCCGGGGAGCTGTTTTTT
>TRBJ2-4|TRBV27|NA|TRBD2
CASSLNAGGLAKNIQYF
TGTGCCAGCAGTTTAAACGCGGGGGGGCTGGCCAAAAACATTCAGTACTTC
>TRBJ1-2|TRBV6-5|NA|NA
CASTDFYGYTF
TGTGCCAGCACCGATTTCTATGGCTACACCTTC
>TRBJ1-2|TRBV7-6|NA|TRBD1
CASRGGQGSDGYTF
TGTGCCAGCAGGGGGGGACAGGGATCGGATGGCTACACCTTC
>TRBJ1-6|TRBV27|few|NA
CASRKSDHSPLHF
TGTGCCAGCAGAAAATCCGACCATTCACCCCTCCACTTT
>TRBJ2-7|TRBV7-6|NA|TRBD1
CASSLTGTGVGEQYF
TGTGCCAGCAGCCTAACCGGGACAGGGGTTGGCGAGCAGTACTTC
>TRBJ1-1|TRBV19|NA|NA
CASTMGGLTEAFF
TGTGCCAGTACGATGGGGGGGTTGACTGAAGCTTTCTTT
>TRBJ1-5|TRBV19|NA|NA
CASSMDQRQGNQPQHF
TGTGCCAGTAGTATGGATCAGAGGCAGGGGAATCAGCCCCAGCATTTT
>TRBJ2-2|TRBV27|NA|NA
CASSLLTGELFF
TGTGCCAGCAGCCTCCTCACCGGGGAGCTGTTTTTT
>TRBJ1-6|TRBV27|NA|NA
CASSWGAFYNSPLHF
TGTGCCAGCAGTTGGGGGGCCTTCTATAATTCACCCCTCCACTTT
>TRBJ1-5|TRBV18|NA|NA
CASSPFNNNQPQHF
TGTGCCAGCTCACCATTTAATAACAATCAGCCCCAGCATTTT
>TRBJ1-5|TRBV19|NA|TRBD1
CASSPWTGANQPQHF
TGTGCCAGTAGTCCTTGGACAGGGGCCAATCAGCCCCAGCATTTT
>TRBJ2-1|TRBV6-5|NA|NA
CASSYQVSIVNEQFF
TGTGCCAGCAGTTACCAAGTAAGCATCGTAAATGAGCAGTTCTTC
>TRBJ2-1|TRBV30|NA|TRBD2
CAWSVRRVSGGRNEQFF
TGTGCCTGGAGTGTACGGCGGGTTAGCGGGGGCCGGAATGAGCAGTTCTTC
>TRBJ2-5|TRBV13|NA|TRBD2
CASSLVLAGGSQYF
TGTGCCAGCAGCTTGGTACTAGCGGGGGGGTCCCAGTACTTC
>TRBJ1-2|TRBV7-2|NA|NA
CASSAGRLYGYTF
TGTGCCAGCAGCGCGGGACGGCTCTATGGCTACACCTTC
>TRBJ2-5|TRBV12-5|NA|NA
CASGRGDRGRYF
TGTGCTAGTGGGAGAGGGGATCGAGGAAGGTACTTC
>TRBJ1-2|TRBV7-9|few|NA
CASNTLGYGYTF
TGTGCCAGCAATACCCTTGGGTATGGCTACACCTTC